This TCR beta chain was sequenced during a study of quantifying T cell responses using KT2 cells. Study as a whole: TCR alpha and beta constant-region primers primed reverse transcription of RNA.

An oligo carrying a UMI was ligated to the cDNA 3' end. An equimolar mix of RC1.1 and RC1.2 primed the beta chain across TRBC1 and TRBC2. TCRdb passed the UMI-ligation and nested PCR reads through MiXCR, listing each CDR3 protein once. The table shows tens of thousands of distinct CDR3 sequences, with 9.5% to 13% occurring only once. This TCR was recovered from a human donor. The sample was PBMCs spiked with cells of the T cell clone KT2.

The CDR3 reads CASSLTGKSLTSNQPQHF. CDR3 nucleotides: TGTGCCAGCAGCCTGACAGGGAAATCCCTTACTAGCAATCAGCCCCAGCATTTT. V gene TRBV7-3 combines with J gene TRBJ1-5, with 7 bases lining up with TRBD1. Trimming removed 5 bases from V and 0 bases from J; junction bases left unmatched: 13. The CDR3 is 18 residues long. Germline loops: CDR1 SGHTA, CDR2 FQGTGA.